What follows is one T cell receptor (beta chain) and its context. A read error may account for a junction end that differs from germline. In the original analysis: By means of reference gene primer amplification, nucleated cell counts were estimated. Using immunoSEQ multiplex PCR, the repertoire was profiled, and TCRdb retains in-frame clones only, with some absent. V, J and clone size are taken as reported in that table, and D and trimming were inferred from the DNA itself. The sample holds 150,000 to 200,000 clones, around 74% seen once. The data belong to a study of blood T cell repertoires in COVID-19. The CDR3 extends over 15 amino acids. Germline CDR1 and CDR2: LNHDA and SQIVND (reference sequence).

The sequence came from a woman of 80 years or more with acute or convalescent COVID-19. Sequencing input: peripheral blood. The chain has TRBV19 and TRBJ1-2; tentatively, D is TRBD1 (5 bases). DNA of the CDR3: TGTGCCAGTAGTATCCCCCTGGGCCCGACGACAGACCTTAACTTC. This encodes CASSIPLGPTTDLNF. The full variable domain, completed using reference TRBV19 and TRBJ1-2, is DGGITQSPKYLFRKEGQNVTLSCEQNLNHDAMYWYRQDPGQGLRLIYYSQIVNDFQKGDIAEGYSVSREKKESFPLTVTSAQKNPTAFYLCASSIPLGPTTDLNFGSGTRLTVV.